This T cell receptor beta chain was captured in a study of CD8 T cells in ankylosing spondylitis. General study points: A TCR beta motif of about 8 highly homologous variants seemed to mark ankylosing spondylitis blood.

Each CDR3 protein is one row after TCRdb ran MiXCR on the 5' RACE reads. Of roughly 30,000 distinct CDR3 sequences detected, 30% appear once; the ten largest clones hold under 60%. By sample share, this clonotype is medium-sized (0.01 to 0.1%). The antigen remains undetermined. The ends were cut back, 0 bases at V and 8 bases at J, with 11 bases in the middle. In germline, CDR1 is GTSNPN, CDR2 SVGIG (reference sequence). This CDR3 is built from 13 residues. This sequence originates from a male donor with ankylosing spondylitis. The sample was synovial fluid, either unsorted or a sorted T cell fraction (not recorded which). This rearrangement joins TRBV30 to TRBJ2-1; D remains unclear. CDR3 residues: CAWSVINSDEQFF. CDR3 nucleotides: TGTGCCTGGAGTGTAATTAATTCGGATGAGCAGTTCTTC.